The entry that follows covers one T cell receptor beta chain sequence. Its antigen remains undetermined. The sample holds no much larger clone one base away, and base qualities are not on file. Using the deep immunoSEQ assay, TCR CDR3 regions were amplified from genomic DNA by multiplex PCR. For each cell subset, the extracted genomic DNA was distributed evenly across all wells of several immunoSEQ 96-well plates, and each plate served as one replicate. For sorted subsets, roughly 200 ng of genomic DNA, equivalent to roughly 33,000 T cell genomes, went into each replicate PCR. The purified libraries were quantified using a Qubit 3.0 fluorometer, sized with a Bioanalyzer 2100, and then quantified again using the KAPA Library Quantification kit. Each immunoSEQ 96-well plate was sequenced on its own single-read 150-cycle Illumina NextSeq 550 flow cell. Per the original workflow: The immunoSEQ output contained only junctional sequences without quality scores, so filtering could not match that applied to full-length reads. To assign V/J genes and CDR3, sequences were annotated using PyIR, a Python wrapper for IgBLAST v1.9, with IMGT germline references. Reads were filtered out if the reads had weak V/J assignments (E-value above 1e-6), no CDR3, stop codons, out-of-frame junctions, or ambiguous translated residues. V3J clonotypes were defined by identical inferred V gene, J gene, and CDR3 amino acid sequence. The percentage overlap between two repertoires was calculated by dividing the number of shared unique clonotypes by the size of the smaller repertoire. Three approaches were used to assess repertoire richness: RTK rarefaction, the Chao1 estimator, and Recon v2.1 estimates of unobserved clonotypes. For all TCRbeta clonotypes obtained by the gDNA method from a few donors, generation probabilities were computed with OLGA. What TCRdb holds here is the immuneACCESS table cut down to in-frame rearrangements. Part of the clones is not present; checked against another copy, under half of the missing clones reflect an unresolved V gene, and the others are unexplained. For V, J and clone size, that table is used; D and trimming come from the DNA. Recorded for this sample are fewer than 1 million clones; just over 95% of them occurred a single time. The ten top clones hold approximately 0.2% of the sample.

For the CD8 naive samples, CD45RO-negative cells were positively selected for CCR7, yielding a CD45RA+CCR7+ population from which TemRA cells were excluded. The donors were healthy, HIV-negative adults who had no recently reported acute infections or vaccinations. Only Caucasian adults living in Nashville, Tennessee, USA were represented among the donors. Blood was obtained by leukapheresis, after which PBMCs were separated by Ficoll-Histopaque density gradient centrifugation and cryopreserved in liquid nitrogen vapor phase. Analytical flow cytometry was used to check the purity and quantity of each magnetically sorted T cell population. Genomic DNA was isolated from each sorted fraction and quantified by UV absorbance on a Nanodrop 2000c. The record originates from a study of shared clonotypes between healthy human individuals (dated by TCRdb to about 2020). The study in broad terms: The cohort comprised a couple of women and three men aged 18 to 49 years. Leukapheresis yielded between about 0.9 and 8.9 billion PBMCs per donor. Per donor, three plates each were used for CD4 naive and CD4 memory, two for CD8 naive, and one for CD8 memory. To increase sequencing depth and limit assay-specific biases, different laboratories used diverse techniques to prepare libraries and sequence TCR repertoires. The study deeply sequenced blood TCR repertoires of about five healthy adults to estimate repertoire size and the extent of clonotype sharing between individuals.

The V end gives up 6 bases and the J end 1 base, leaving 5 bases in the junction not matched to a gene. Sequences MNHEY (CDR1) and SMNVEV (CDR2) are obtained from the germline V gene (reference sequence). There are 16 amino acids in the CDR3, from cysteine to phenylalanine inclusive. Only the CDR3 region is kept as DNA, spanning 48 bases read in frame from base 1. Overall study outcomes, separate from this receptor: Roughly 5% of naive CD4, around 3.5% of naive CD8, roughly 2.4% of memory CD4, and roughly 0.4% of memory CD8 clonotypes were shared across a few donors. Naive subsets generally had larger estimated clonotype richness than memory subsets. Based on pairwise subsampling, the degree of clonotype sharing among donors was expected to be affected by sequencing depth. Sampling was limited to blood, and TCR repertoires in tissue likely differ from TCR repertoires in blood. Rarefaction of sorted-subset datasets indicated incomplete sequencing despite the large sequencing depth. Compared with non-shared clonotypes, the clonotypes found in all four sorted-subset donors had higher generation probabilities. The small number of donors limited the genetic and exposure-history diversity represented.

The sequencing sample was made of naive CD8+ T cells sorted from blood. The cell subset or site label, as the study defines it: CD45RA+CCR7+. The sequence was obtained from a man in his thirties or forties in good health. The chain is made from TRBV27 and TRBJ2-1, with TRBD2 matching 11 junction bases. The DNA reads TGTGCCAGCAGCTCGGGACTAGCGGTTTCCTACAATGAGCAGTTCTTC. Translation gives CASSSGLAVSYNEQFF.